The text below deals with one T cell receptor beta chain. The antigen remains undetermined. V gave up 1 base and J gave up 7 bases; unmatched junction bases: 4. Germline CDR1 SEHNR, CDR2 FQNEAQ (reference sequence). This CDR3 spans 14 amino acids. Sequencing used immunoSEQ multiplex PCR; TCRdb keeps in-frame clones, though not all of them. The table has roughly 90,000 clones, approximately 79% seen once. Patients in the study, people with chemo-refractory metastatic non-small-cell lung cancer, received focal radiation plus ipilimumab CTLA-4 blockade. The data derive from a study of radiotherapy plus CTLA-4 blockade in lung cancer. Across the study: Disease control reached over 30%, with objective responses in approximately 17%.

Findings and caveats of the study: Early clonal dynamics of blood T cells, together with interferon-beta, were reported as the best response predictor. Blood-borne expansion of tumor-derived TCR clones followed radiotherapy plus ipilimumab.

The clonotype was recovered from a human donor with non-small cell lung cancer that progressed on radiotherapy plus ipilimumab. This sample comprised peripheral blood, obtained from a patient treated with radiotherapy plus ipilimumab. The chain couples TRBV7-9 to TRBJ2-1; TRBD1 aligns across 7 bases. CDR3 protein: CASSLDGTANEQFF. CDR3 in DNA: TGTGCCAGCAGCTTAGACGGGACAGCTAATGAGCAGTTCTTC.